This T cell receptor (beta chain) was identified during a study of cytomegalovirus exposure and HLA in healthy donors. Study conclusions and caveats: A later analysis found first-cohort TCR clusters tended to co-occur in the 90 to 150 validation repertoires. The study labeled fewer than 200 TCR beta chains cytomegalovirus-associated.

This clone was counted a few times. Its specificity is not known. The donors were part of the validation cohort, which consisted of roughly 120 subjects and was separate from the first cohort of 666 subjects. Germline CDR1 reads MNHNY; CDR2 reads SVGAGI (reference sequence). The CDR3 is 15 amino acids. The V end was cut by 5 bases, the J end by 2 bases, with 16 bases between. Produced via immunoSEQ multiplex PCR; TCRdb's table is partial and in-frame only. Here the sample spans tens of thousands of clones, about nine tenths being singletons. The gene calls are TRBV6-6 and TRBJ2-7; possibly TRBD2 for D (6 bases). The TCR comes from a man aged 25-45 years in good health and CMV-seronegative. The sample comprised PBMCs. DNA for the CDR3: TGTGCCAGCAGTCCCGGGGACTCCTATACCTACGAGCAGTACTTC. It yields the protein CASSPGDSYTYEQYF.